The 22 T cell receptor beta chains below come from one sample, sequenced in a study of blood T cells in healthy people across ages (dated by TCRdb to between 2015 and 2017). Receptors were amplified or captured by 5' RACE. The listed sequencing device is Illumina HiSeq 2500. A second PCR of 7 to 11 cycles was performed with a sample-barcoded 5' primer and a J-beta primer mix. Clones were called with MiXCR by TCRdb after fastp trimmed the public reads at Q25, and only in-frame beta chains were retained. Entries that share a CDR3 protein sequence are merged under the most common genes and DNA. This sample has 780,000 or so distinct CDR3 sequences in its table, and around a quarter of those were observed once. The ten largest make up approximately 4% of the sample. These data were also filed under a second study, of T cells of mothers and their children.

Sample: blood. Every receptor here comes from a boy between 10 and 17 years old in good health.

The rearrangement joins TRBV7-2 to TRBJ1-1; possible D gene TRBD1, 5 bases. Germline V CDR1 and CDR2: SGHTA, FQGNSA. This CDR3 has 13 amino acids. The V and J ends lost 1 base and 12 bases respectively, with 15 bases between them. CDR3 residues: CASSLGQGSRTFF. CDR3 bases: TGTGCCAGCAGCTTAGGGCAGGGCTCGAGAACTTTCTTT.

CDR3 region: CASSFGTGGFNEQFF. The CDR3 DNA sequence: TGCGCCAGCAGCTTTGGGACAGGGGGTTTCAATGAGCAGTTCTTC. The V and J genes are TRBV5-1 and TRBJ2-1; 11 bases line up with TRBD1. The CDR3 sequence is 15 residues long. V dropped 2 bases and J dropped 6; count of bases not matched to a gene: 4. Germline V CDR1 and CDR2: SGHRS, YFSETQ.

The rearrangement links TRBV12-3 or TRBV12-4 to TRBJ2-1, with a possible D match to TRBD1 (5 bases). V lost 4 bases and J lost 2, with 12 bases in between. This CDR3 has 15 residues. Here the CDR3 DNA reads TGTGCCAGCAGTTCTCAGGGTCTAACCTACAATGAGCAGTTCTTC. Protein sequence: CASSSQGLTYNEQFF.

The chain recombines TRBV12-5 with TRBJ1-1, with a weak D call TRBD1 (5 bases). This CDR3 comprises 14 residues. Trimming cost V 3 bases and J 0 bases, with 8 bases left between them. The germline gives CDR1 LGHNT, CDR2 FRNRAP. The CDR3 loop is CASGLDSVNTEAFF. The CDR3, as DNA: TGTGCTAGTGGTTTAGACAGTGTGAACACTGAAGCTTTCTTT.

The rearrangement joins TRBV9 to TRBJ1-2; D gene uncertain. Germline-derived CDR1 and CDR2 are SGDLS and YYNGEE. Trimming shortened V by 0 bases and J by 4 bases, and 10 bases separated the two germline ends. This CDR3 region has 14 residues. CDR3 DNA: TGTGCCAGCAGCGTAGTGGACGGATTCTATGGCTACACCTTC. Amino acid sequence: CASSVVDGFYGYTF.

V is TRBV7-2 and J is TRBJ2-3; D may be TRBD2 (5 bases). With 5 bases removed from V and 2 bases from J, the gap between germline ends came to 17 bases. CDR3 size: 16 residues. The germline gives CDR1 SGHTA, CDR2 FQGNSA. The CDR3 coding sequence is TGTGCCAGCAGCCCGCTACTAGGGCTAAACACAGATACGCAGTATTTT. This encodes CASSPLLGLNTDTQYF.

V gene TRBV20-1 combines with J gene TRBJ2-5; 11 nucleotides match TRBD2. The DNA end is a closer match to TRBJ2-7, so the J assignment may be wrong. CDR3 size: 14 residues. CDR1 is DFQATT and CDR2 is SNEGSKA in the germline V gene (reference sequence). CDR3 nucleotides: TGCAGTGCTAGAAGACTAGCGGGACCTCGCGAGCAGTACTTC. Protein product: CSARRLAGPREQYF.

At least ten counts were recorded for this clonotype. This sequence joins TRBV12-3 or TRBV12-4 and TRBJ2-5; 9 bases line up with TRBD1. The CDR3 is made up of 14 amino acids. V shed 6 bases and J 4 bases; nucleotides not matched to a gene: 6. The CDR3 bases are TGTGCCAGCAGACTCGGGACAGGGCCAGAGACCCAGTACTTC. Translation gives CASRLGTGPETQYF.

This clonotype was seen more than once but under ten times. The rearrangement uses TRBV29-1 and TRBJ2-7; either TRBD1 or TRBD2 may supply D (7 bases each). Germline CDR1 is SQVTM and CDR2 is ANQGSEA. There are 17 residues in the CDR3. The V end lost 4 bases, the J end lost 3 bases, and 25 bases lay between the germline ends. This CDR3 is CSVVGRGGEREFYEQYF. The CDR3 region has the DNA TGCAGCGTTGTGGGCAGGGGGGGTGAGCGGGAATTCTACGAGCAGTACTTC.

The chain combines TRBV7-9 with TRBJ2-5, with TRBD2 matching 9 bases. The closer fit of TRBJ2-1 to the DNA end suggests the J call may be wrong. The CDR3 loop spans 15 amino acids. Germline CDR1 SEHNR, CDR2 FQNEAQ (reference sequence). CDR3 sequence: CASSLVAGGINEQFF. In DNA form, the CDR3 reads TGTGCCAGCAGCTTAGTTGCGGGAGGGATAAATGAGCAGTTCTTC.

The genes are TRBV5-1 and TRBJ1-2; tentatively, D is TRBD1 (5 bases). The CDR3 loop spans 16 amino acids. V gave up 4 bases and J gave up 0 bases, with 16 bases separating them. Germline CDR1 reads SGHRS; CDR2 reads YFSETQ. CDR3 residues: CASSQSPGPTNYGYTF. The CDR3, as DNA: TGCGCCAGCAGCCAATCCCCAGGGCCCACTAACTATGGCTACACCTTC.

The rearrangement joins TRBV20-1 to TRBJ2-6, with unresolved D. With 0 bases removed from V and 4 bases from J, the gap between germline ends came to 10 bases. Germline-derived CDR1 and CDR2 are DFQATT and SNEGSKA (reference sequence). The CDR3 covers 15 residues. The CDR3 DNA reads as TGCAGTGCTAGAGAACCCTTAGGGGGGGCCAACGTCCTGACTTTC. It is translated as CSAREPLGGANVLTF.

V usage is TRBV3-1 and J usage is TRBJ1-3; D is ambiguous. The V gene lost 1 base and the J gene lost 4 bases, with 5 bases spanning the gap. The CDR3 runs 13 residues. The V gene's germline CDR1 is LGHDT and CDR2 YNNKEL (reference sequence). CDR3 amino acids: CASSQAVGNTIYF. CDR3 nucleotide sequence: TGTGCCAGCAGCCAAGCGGTAGGAAACACCATATATTTT. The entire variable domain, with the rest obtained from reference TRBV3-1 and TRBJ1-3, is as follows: DTAVSQTPKYLVTQMGNDKSIKCEQNLGHDTMYWYKQDSKKFLKIMFSYNNKELIINETVPNRFSPKSPDKAHLNLHINSLELGDSAVYFCASSQAVGNTIYFGEGSWLTVV.

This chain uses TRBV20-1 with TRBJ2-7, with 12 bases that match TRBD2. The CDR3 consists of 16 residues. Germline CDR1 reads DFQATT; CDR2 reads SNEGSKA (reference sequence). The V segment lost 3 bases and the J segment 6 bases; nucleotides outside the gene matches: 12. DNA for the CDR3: TGCAGTGCTAGGGCTTGGGTGACTAGCGGGAGAGGCGAGCAGTACTTC. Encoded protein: CSARAWVTSGRGEQYF.

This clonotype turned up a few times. The CDR3 bases are TGTGCCAGCAGTTTACAGGGTGTAGGTCAGCCCCAGCATTTT. Translated, it gives CASSLQGVGQPQHF. This chain uses TRBV27 with TRBJ1-5; weak D call: TRBD1 (5 bases). V dropped 2 bases and J dropped 6 bases, with 11 bases sitting between them. In germline, CDR1 is MNHEY, CDR2 SMNVEV (reference sequence). The CDR3 runs 14 residues.

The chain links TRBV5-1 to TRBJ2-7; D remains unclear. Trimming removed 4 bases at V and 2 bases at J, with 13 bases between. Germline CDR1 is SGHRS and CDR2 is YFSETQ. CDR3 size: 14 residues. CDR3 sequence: CASSHPDGTYEQYF. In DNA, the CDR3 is TGCGCCAGCAGCCACCCGGACGGAACCTACGAGCAGTACTTC.

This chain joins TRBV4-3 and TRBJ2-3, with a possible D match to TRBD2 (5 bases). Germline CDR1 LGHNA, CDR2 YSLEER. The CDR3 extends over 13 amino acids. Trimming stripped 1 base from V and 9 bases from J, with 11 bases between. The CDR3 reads CASSQVREGTQYF. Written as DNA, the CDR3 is TGCGCCAGCAGCCAAGTCCGTGAGGGAACGCAGTATTTT.

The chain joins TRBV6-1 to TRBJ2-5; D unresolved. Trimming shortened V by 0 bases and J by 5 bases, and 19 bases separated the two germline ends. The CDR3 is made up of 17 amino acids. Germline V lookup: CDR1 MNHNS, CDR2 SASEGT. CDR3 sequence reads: CASSEARGWSHRETQYF. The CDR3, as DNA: TGTGCCAGCAGTGAAGCGCGTGGCTGGTCCCATAGGGAGACCCAGTACTTC.

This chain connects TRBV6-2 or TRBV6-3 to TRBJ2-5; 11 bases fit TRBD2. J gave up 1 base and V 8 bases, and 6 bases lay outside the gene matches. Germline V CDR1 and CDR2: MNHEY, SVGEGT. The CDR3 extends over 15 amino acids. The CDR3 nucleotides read TGTGCCAGCCGAACTAGCGGGGGCCTCCAAGAGACCCAGTACTTC. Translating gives CASRTSGGLQETQYF.

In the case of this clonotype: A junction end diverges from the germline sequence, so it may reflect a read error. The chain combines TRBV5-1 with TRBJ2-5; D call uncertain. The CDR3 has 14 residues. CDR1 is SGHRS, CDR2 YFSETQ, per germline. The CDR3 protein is CASSLGQEQETQYF. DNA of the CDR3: TGTGCCAGCAGCTTAGGGCAGGAGCAAGAGACCCAGTACTTC. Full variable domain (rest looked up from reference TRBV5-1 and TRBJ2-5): KAGVTQTPRYLIKTRGQQVTLSCSPISGHRSVSWYQQTPGQGLQFLFEYFSETQRNKGNFPGRFSGRQFSNSRSEMNVSTLELGDSALYLCASSLGQEQETQYFGPGTRLLVL.

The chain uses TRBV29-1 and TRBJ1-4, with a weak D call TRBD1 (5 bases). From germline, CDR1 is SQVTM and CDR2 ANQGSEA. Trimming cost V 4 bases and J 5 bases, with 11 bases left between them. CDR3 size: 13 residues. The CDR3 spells CSVATERNEKLFF. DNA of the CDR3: TGCAGCGTTGCGACAGAGCGAAATGAAAAACTGTTTTTT. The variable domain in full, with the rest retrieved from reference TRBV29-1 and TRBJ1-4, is SAVISQKPSRDICQRGTSLTIQCQVDSQVTMMFWYRQQPGQSLTLIATANQGSEATYESGFVIDKFPISRPNLTFSTLTVSNMSPEDSSIYLCSVATERNEKLFFGSGTQLSVL.

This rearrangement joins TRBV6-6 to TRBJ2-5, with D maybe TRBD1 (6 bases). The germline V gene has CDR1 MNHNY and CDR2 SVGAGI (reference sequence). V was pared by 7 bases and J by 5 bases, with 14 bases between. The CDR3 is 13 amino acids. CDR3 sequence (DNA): TGTGCCAGCAAGCCCAGGGGTTCGGAGACCCAGTACTTC. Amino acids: CASKPRGSETQYF.